The rows below give T cell receptor beta chains drawn from one sample of a study of Graves' ophthalmopathy and Graves' hyperthyroidism. TCRdb re-derived calls from the multiplex PCR reads in MiXCR, one entry per CDR3 protein. Among 900,000 to 1,200,000 distinct CDR3 sequences listed, 36% were seen once. Sequenced sample: peripheral blood or thyroid tissue (not recorded which). Source of these receptors: an adult man with Graves' hyperthyroidism. Both conserved end residues are part of each CDR3. D genes are given only for firm matches. Size tells how often a clone was seen (once, few, many) or the class of an expanded clone, and some rows leave it out.

TRBJ2-7 | TRBD1 | NA | TRBV7-9 | TGTGCCAGCGGGACAGGGGCTGGCGAGCAGTACTTC | CASGTGAGEQYF
TRBJ2-5 | NA | NA | TRBV28 | TGTGCCAGCAGTCCGCCGTGGAGCGTAGGGACTCAGTACTTC | CASSPPWSVGTQYF
TRBJ1-2 | NA | NA | TRBV4-3 | TGCGCCAGCAGCCAAGAGCTCCAGGGCAACTATGGCTACACCTTC | CASSQELQGNYGYTF
TRBJ1-4 | NA | NA | TRBV3-1 | TGTGCCAGCAGCCAGTCCGCGCGGGTGGGCGAAAAACTGTTTTTT | CASSQSARVGEKLFF
TRBJ2-2 | TRBD1 | many | TRBV7-3 | TGTGCCAGCAAGGGACAGGGGAACACCGGGGAGCTGTTTTTT | CASKGQGNTGELFF
TRBJ2-5 | TRBD1 | NA | TRBV25-1 | TGTGCCAGCATGTTTCAGGGGGCGACCCAGTACTTC | CASMFQGATQYF
TRBJ2-6 | NA | NA | TRBV5-1 | TGCGCCAGCAGCTTGGAAGGGCCCTACCCCTCCGGGGCCAACGTCCTGACTTTC | CASSLEGPYPSGANVLTF
TRBJ2-7 | TRBD1 | once | TRBV5-4 | TGCGCCAGCAGCGAAACAGGGGGCTATGGAGCCTACGAGCAGTACTTC | CASSETGGYGAYEQYF
TRBJ1-6 | TRBD1 | many | TRBV12-3/TRBV12-4 | TGTGCCAGCAGTTCGCAGGGACAGGGTTTGTCACCCCTCCACTTT | CASSSQGQGLSPLHF
TRBJ2-1 | NA | NA | TRBV29-1 | TGCAGCGTCGGAGGGACTCGCTACAATGAGCAGTTCTTC | CSVGGTRYNEQFF
TRBJ2-7 | TRBD1 | NA | TRBV29-1 | TGCAGCTCCACCGGGACAGGGCGGGAGCAGTACTTC | CSSTGTGREQYF
TRBJ1-4 | NA | many | TRBV20-1 | TGCAGTGCTACGATCCGGGCCGACTATGATGAAAAACTGTTTTTT | CSATIRADYDEKLFF
TRBJ2-2 | TRBD1 | NA | TRBV20-1 | TGCAGTGCTAGACCCCCTGGGACAGGGAACACCGGGGAGCTGTTTTTT | CSARPPGTGNTGELFF
TRBJ1-1 | TRBD1 | many | TRBV12-3/TRBV12-4 | TGTGCCAGCAGTTTAGGGGACAGGGATCGGTTC | CASSLGDRDRF
TRBJ1-1 | NA | few | TRBV5-5 | TGTGCCAGCAGTTCGGGACCTGAAGAGACGACTGAAGCTTTCTTT | CASSSGPEETTEAFF
TRBJ1-5 | TRBD1 | NA | TRBV25-1 | TGTGCCAGCAGCCCCCGGGGGACAGCCCGCAATCAGCCCCAGCATTTT | CASSPRGTARNQPQHF
TRBJ2-5 | NA | many | TRBV11-2 | TGTGCCAGCAGCTTAGGCAACCAAGAGACCCAGTACTTC | CASSLGNQETQYF
TRBJ2-5 | TRBD2 | many | TRBV7-2 | TGTGCCAGCAGCTTAAATAGCGGGGGCGGGGAGACCCAGTACTTC | CASSLNSGGGETQYF
TRBJ1-1 | NA | NA | TRBV7-9 | TGTGCCAGCAGCCAGATAGACAGGAACACTGAAGCTTTCTTT | CASSQIDRNTEAFF
TRBJ1-2 | NA | NA | TRBV25-1 | TGTGCCAGCAGTCCGTACCCTACAGTGTCTCAATATGGCTACACCTTC | CASSPYPTVSQYGYTF
TRBJ2-7 | NA | many | TRBV7-6 | TGTGCCAGCAGCTTCTGGGGGGTAGGCTCCGAGCAGTACTTC | CASSFWGVGSEQYF
TRBJ1-1 | NA | few | TRBV20-1 | TGCAGTGCTAGCGCCCGGCATGGGGCTGAAGCTTTCTTT | CSASARHGAEAFF
TRBJ1-4 | TRBD1 | many | TRBV5-1 | TGCGCCAGCAGCGAACAGGGGGCGGCTAATGAAAAACTGTTTTTT | CASSEQGAANEKLFF
TRBJ1-2 | NA | once | TRBV10-3 | TGTGCCATTCACCAAACCGGGATCGGCGACACCTTC | CAIHQTGIGDTF
TRBJ1-3 | TRBD1 | NA | TRBV20-1 | TGCAGTGCCGGGACAGGGGTTAATACTGGAAACACCGTATATTTT | CSAGTGVNTGNTVYF
TRBJ2-7 | TRBD1 | NA | TRBV29-1 | TGCAGCGTCAAGGGACAGGGGGCTCTAAGCGAGCAGTACTTC | CSVKGQGALSEQYF
TRBJ1-5 | TRBD1 | NA | TRBV19 | TGTGCCAGCATCACAGGGGGCGAACCCAATCAGCCCCAGCATTTT | CASITGGEPNQPQHF
TRBJ1-2 | TRBD1 | many | TRBV11-2 | TGTGCCAGCAGCTTAGTTTCAGGGGGACTGGGCTATGGCTACACCTTC | CASSLVSGGLGYGYTF
TRBJ2-7 | TRBD1 | NA | TRBV20-1 | TGCAGTGCTAGAGATTTCGGGGCAGGGGGCTACGAGCAGTACTTC | CSARDFGAGGYEQYF
TRBJ2-5 | TRBD1 | many | TRBV29-1 | TGCAGCGTGGGGACAGGGCCCCAAGAGACCCAGTACTTC | CSVGTGPQETQYF
TRBJ1-4 | NA | NA | TRBV7-9 | TGTGCCAGCAGCCCGGGGAACAGGGCCGAAAAACTGTTTTTT | CASSPGNRAEKLFF
TRBJ2-7 | TRBD1 | NA | TRBV14 | TGTGCCAGCAGCCGACAGGGCATCCCCTACGAGCAGTACTTC | CASSRQGIPYEQYF
TRBJ2-7 | NA | NA | TRBV10-2 | TGTGCCAGCAGTCGTCCGACTATTCAAAGGGTCGGATACGAGCAGTACTTC | CASSRPTIQRVGYEQYF
TRBJ2-7 | NA | NA | TRBV11-2 | TGTGCCAGCAGCAAGACAGATGACGAGCAGTACTTC | CASSKTDDEQYF
TRBJ1-2 | NA | NA | TRBV5-1 | TGCGCCAGCAGCTTGGAAGGGGTGACTAACTATGGCTACACCTTC | CASSLEGVTNYGYTF
TRBJ1-6 | NA | NA | TRBV4-3 | TGCGCCAGCAGCCAATCACGGCTGGGTTCACCCCTCCACTTT | CASSQSRLGSPLHF
TRBJ1-2 | NA | many | TRBV7-2 | TGTGCCAGCAGTCTTCCGGGACACCCTATGGACTATGGCTACACCTTC | CASSLPGHPMDYGYTF
TRBJ1-2 | NA | few | TRBV2 | TGTGCCAGCAGTGAGTCCGGGCTCTATGGCTACACCTTC | CASSESGLYGYTF
TRBJ2-6 | NA | many | TRBV4-2 | TGTGCCAGCAGCCAAGCAGGGGCCGGGGCCAACGTCCTGACTTTC | CASSQAGAGANVLTF
TRBJ1-4 | NA | NA | TRBV12-3/TRBV12-4 | TGTGCCAGCAGTTTAGGGCAGGGTATGGGGGCGAAAGAAAAACTGTTTTTT | CASSLGQGMGAKEKLFF
TRBJ2-5 | TRBD1 | NA | TRBV7-2 | TGTGCCAGCACCAAAAGGACAGGAGCAGAGACCCAGTACTTC | CASTKRTGAETQYF
TRBJ2-2 | NA | NA | TRBV9 | TGTGCCAGCAGCGTAGGATCAGGTGGGGTCGGGGAGCTGTTTTTT | CASSVGSGGVGELFF
TRBJ1-2 | TRBD1 | NA | TRBV30 | TGTGCCTGGGAAAGGGACAGGGGAACGAGTGGCTACACCTTC | CAWERDRGTSGYTF
TRBJ2-7 | NA | many | TRBV9 | TGTGCCAGCAGCGTAGCTGGCGGGAAGCAGTACTTC | CASSVAGGKQYF
TRBJ2-5 | NA | NA | TRBV7-2 | TGTGCCAGCAGCTTAGTTCGACTTTTAGACAGCCAAGAGACCCAGTACTTC | CASSLVRLLDSQETQYF
TRBJ2-7 | TRBD1 | few | TRBV6-5 | TGTGCCAGCAGTCAGACAGGGGCATCCTACGAGCAGTACTTC | CASSQTGASYEQYF
TRBJ2-7 | NA | many | TRBV20-1 | TGCAGTGCTAGAGTCAGTGTCAGTTGGGGCGAGCAGTACTTC | CSARVSVSWGEQYF
TRBJ2-7 | NA | many | TRBV20-1 | TGCAGTGTCGGGGCCCTTAACCCCTACGAGCAGTACTTC | CSVGALNPYEQYF
TRBJ2-2 | TRBD2 | many | TRBV7-2 | TGTGCCAGCAGCCCTTCGGGGGGGCGTCTGAGCGGGGAGCTGTTTTTT | CASSPSGGRLSGELFF
TRBJ1-5 | NA | few | TRBV20-1 | TGCAGTGCTAGAGACCTAGACAGAGACTTTTATCAGCCCCAGCATTTT | CSARDLDRDFYQPQHF
TRBJ2-5 | NA | NA | TRBV7-9 | TGTGCCAGCAGCCGTCTGGGGGCGAGAGAAGAGACCCAGTACTTC | CASSRLGAREETQYF
TRBJ1-5 | NA | many | TRBV20-1 | TGCAGTGCTAGAATTGTTGGGGGGAGGAATCAGCCCCAGCATTTT | CSARIVGGRNQPQHF
TRBJ2-7 | NA | few | TRBV5-1 | TGCGCCAGCAGCTTGGAGACGTCTCAGGGGGAGCAGTACTTC | CASSLETSQGEQYF
TRBJ1-5 | TRBD1 | NA | TRBV7-2 | TGTGCCAGCAGCTCATGGACCCAGGGGGGACCTTTTAGCAATCAGCCCCAGCATTTT | CASSSWTQGGPFSNQPQHF
TRBJ2-2 | TRBD2 | many | TRBV2 | TGTGCCAGCAGGCCGACTAGCGGGGGGCCGAACACCGGGGAGCTGTTTTTT | CASRPTSGGPNTGELFF